The next 26 T cell receptor beta chains were all read from a single sample in a study of T cell changes during pregnancy in multiple sclerosis. The repertoire was sequenced with immunoSEQ multiplex PCR; TCRdb's copy has only in-frame clones and lacks some. Among about 59,000 clones listed, around 94% were seen once. The material was CD8+ T cells from peripheral blood mononuclear cells, obtained after pregnancy. These receptors all come from a female donor with multiple sclerosis, enrolled in a pregnancy study.

The chain joins TRBV9 to TRBJ2-7; D perhaps matches TRBD2 (6 bases). Germline V lookup: CDR1 SGDLS, CDR2 YYNGEE. The V end was cut by 0 bases, the J end by 2 bases, with 9 bases between. The CDR3 spans 14 residues. CDR3 nucleotides: TGTGCCAGCAGCGTAGGGGACTCAACCTACGAGCAGTACTTC. Its translation: CASSVGDSTYEQYF.

The rearrangement links TRBV6-5 to TRBJ2-1, with 8 bases identical to TRBD2. In germline, CDR1 is MNHEY, CDR2 SVGAGI. Trimming took 7 bases from V and 7 from J; bases not matched to a gene: 12. The CDR3 is 15 residues long. CDR3 region: CASMVLAGGRNEQFF. CDR3 sequence (DNA): TGTGCCAGCATGGTTCTCGCGGGAGGAAGGAATGAGCAGTTCTTC.

The chain is built from TRBV27 and TRBJ2-5; possibly TRBD1 for D (6 bases). This CDR3 has 14 amino acids. Trimming took off 7 bases at V and 5 bases at J, with 17 bases between the two ends. From germline, CDR1 is MNHEY and CDR2 SMNVEV (reference sequence). DNA for the CDR3: TGTGCCAGCAATCCTTACTTTGGGGGCGAGACCCAGTACTTC. Encoded protein: CASNPYFGGETQYF.

In DNA form, the CDR3 reads TGTGCCAGCAGCTTGAGGTTGGGACTAGCGGGAGTTATCATCGATGAGCAGTTCTTC. As protein: CASSLRLGLAGVIIDEQFF. The chain couples TRBV7-6 to TRBJ2-1; 14 bases align to TRBD2. The CDR3 is made up of 19 amino acids. Unmatched junction bases numbered 15, after V lost 3 bases and J lost 8 bases. CDR1 and CDR2 from the germline V gene are SGHVS and FNYEAQ. The full variable domain, rest sourced from reference TRBV7-6 and TRBJ2-1, is GAGVSQSPRYKVTKRGQDVALRCDPISGHVSLYWYRQALGQGPEFLTYFNYEAQQDKSGLPNDRFSAERPEGSISTLTIQRTEQRDSAMYRCASSLRLGLAGVIIDEQFFGPGTRLTVL.

V usage is TRBV18 and J usage is TRBJ2-3; 9 positions agree with TRBD1. This CDR3 contains 14 residues. Germline loops: CDR1 KGHSH, CDR2 LQKENI. With V trimmed by 9 bases and J by 4 bases, 8 bases remained unmatched. The CDR3 protein is CASQNTGGADTQYF. CDR3 nucleotides: TGTGCCAGTCAGAATACAGGGGGCGCAGATACGCAGTATTTT.

As concerns this clone: Distinct nucleotide sequences in the sample also encode this CDR3. The gene calls are TRBV27 and TRBJ1-2; possibly TRBD1 for D (5 bases). Germline V lookup: CDR1 MNHEY, CDR2 SMNVEV (reference sequence). The CDR3 loop spans 13 amino acids. Trimming pared 2 bases from V and 1 base from J, leaving 5 bases between. Here the CDR3 DNA reads TGTGCCAGCAGTTTACAGGGTAACTATGGCTACACCTTC. Encoded protein: CASSLQGNYGYTF.

CDR3 nucleotide sequence: TGTGCCAGCAGCTCTAGCGGGAGTGGTTACGAGCAGTACTTC. The encoded protein is CASSSSGSGYEQYF. The chain carries TRBV11-2 and TRBJ2-7, with 10 nucleotides matching TRBD2. With 4 bases clipped from V and 4 bases from J, the junction kept 4 bases outside the gene matches. The CDR3 extends over 14 amino acids. The germline CDR1 and CDR2 sequences are SGHAT and FQNNGV.

This clone was seen more than once but under ten times. This CDR3 is also generated by other DNA sequences in the sample. The chain combines TRBV30 with TRBJ1-1, with D uncertain. Germline CDR1 GTSNPN, CDR2 SVGIG (reference sequence). The CDR3 covers 12 residues. V gave up 3 bases and J gave up 1 base, with 6 bases separating them. In DNA, the CDR3 is TGTGCCTGGAGCTTCGGGAACACTGAAGCTTTCTTT. It is translated as CAWSFGNTEAFF. The entire variable domain, with the rest obtained from reference TRBV30 and TRBJ1-1, is as follows: SQTIHQWPATLVQPVGSPLSLECTVEGTSNPNLYWYRQAAGRGLQLLFYSVGIGQISSEVPQNLSASRPQDRQFILSSKKLLLSDSGFYLCAWSFGNTEAFFGQGTRLTVV.

V and J are TRBV29-1 and TRBJ2-3; weak D call: TRBD1 (7 bases). Germline V gives CDR1 SQVTM, CDR2 ANQGSEA. This CDR3 region has 13 residues. Trimming pared 6 bases from V and 3 bases from J, leaving 13 bases between. CDR3 coding DNA: TGCAGCGTACCGACAGGGAGGACAGATACGCAGTATTTT. Translated, it gives CSVPTGRTDTQYF.

CDR3 region: CASSAGTAIEKLFF. CDR3 DNA sequence: TGTGCCAGCTCAGCCGGGACAGCTATCGAAAAACTGTTTTTT. The V and J genes are TRBV18 and TRBJ1-4; 7 bases map to TRBD1. CDR1 and CDR2 from the germline V gene are KGHSH and LQKENI. The V segment lost 5 bases and the J segment 8 bases; nucleotides outside the gene matches: 8. The CDR3 loop spans 14 amino acids.

The CDR3 DNA reads as TGTGCCAGCAGTTTAGCGGGGGGCCAGGGCAAGTATGGCTACACCTTC. This codes for CASSLAGGQGKYGYTF. The rearrangement uses TRBV27 and TRBJ1-2; a weak D match, TRBD1 (6 bases). V lost 2 bases and J 5 bases, leaving 18 bases between the germline ends. The germline V gene has CDR1 MNHEY and CDR2 SMNVEV (reference sequence). The CDR3 loop spans 16 amino acids.

The chain is built from TRBV5-5 and TRBJ1-1; D call uncertain. V gave up 3 bases and J gave up 6 bases, with 9 bases separating them. Germline V gives CDR1 SGHKS, CDR2 YYEKEE (reference sequence). The CDR3 length is 12 residues. Here the CDR3 DNA reads TGTGCCAGCAGCTACGGTCGGGCTGAAGCTTTCTTT. Its translation is CASSYGRAEAFF.

V and J are TRBV28 and TRBJ1-3, with D tentatively TRBD1 (6 bases). The germline V gene encodes CDR1 MDHEN and CDR2 SYDVKM. V lost 5 bases and J lost 4, with 12 bases in between. The length of the CDR3 is 14 residues. The CDR3, as DNA: TGTGCCAGCAGTCTCGGGACATTGGGAAACACCATATATTTT. Translating it yields CASSLGTLGNTIYF.

The chain employs TRBV7-6 and TRBJ2-1, with TRBD2 matching 11 bases. V dropped 4 bases and J dropped 7; count of bases not matched to a gene: 12. The CDR3 has 17 residues. CDR1 SGHVS and CDR2 FNYEAQ come from the germline V gene. CDR3 residues: CASSSPLLGTSGNEQFF. For the CDR3, the DNA is TGTGCCAGCAGCTCCCCTTTGTTAGGGACTAGCGGTAATGAGCAGTTCTTC.

This chain connects TRBV7-9 to TRBJ2-7, with 7 bases lining up with TRBD2. CDR1 SEHNR and CDR2 FQNEAQ come from the germline V gene (reference sequence). Trimming took 1 base from V and 3 from J; bases not matched to a gene: 6. The CDR3 runs to 15 residues. The CDR3 DNA follows: TGTGCCAGCAGCTTAGGGGCTAGCGGACTCTACGAGCAGTACTTC. The encoded protein is CASSLGASGLYEQYF.

The J gene is TRBJ2-5, the V gene TRBV29-1; 10 bases are a match to TRBD2. This CDR3 region has 14 residues. The germline gives CDR1 SQVTM, CDR2 ANQGSEA. V was pared by 4 bases and J by 5 bases, with 7 bases of the junction left unmatched. CDR3 sequence: CSVAGAGGGETQYF. CDR3 DNA: TGCAGCGTTGCTGGAGCGGGAGGGGGGGAGACCCAGTACTTC.

The chain combines TRBV5-4 with TRBJ2-7; TRBD1 matches at 7 bases. The CDR3 extends over 14 amino acids. Germline V CDR1 and CDR2: SGHNT, YYREEE (reference sequence). Trimming took 2 bases from V and 1 from J; bases not matched to a gene: 3. CDR3 DNA: TGTGCCAGCAGCTTATCGACAGGGTCCTACGAGCAGTACTTC. Translating gives CASSLSTGSYEQYF.

The genes are TRBV27 and TRBJ2-7, with D unclear. This CDR3 is 13 amino acids long. Trimming left V 2 bases short and J 0 bases short, with 5 bases between. Germline CDR1 and CDR2: MNHEY and SMNVEV (reference sequence). The CDR3 nucleotides are TGTGCCAGCAGTTTAAGCCCCTCCTACGAGCAGTACTTC. This sequence encodes CASSLSPSYEQYF.

The V and J genes are TRBV7-9 and TRBJ1-2, with D tentatively TRBD1 (5 bases). The CDR3 loop spans 14 amino acids. V was shortened by 5 bases and J by 4 bases, with 14 bases between the two germline ends. The V gene's germline CDR1 is SEHNR and CDR2 FQNEAQ (reference sequence). CDR3: CASSPGVGSYGYTF. Written as DNA, the CDR3 is TGTGCCAGCAGCCCGGGGGTTGGCAGCTATGGCTACACCTTC.

The chain couples TRBV5-1 to TRBJ2-1; D is possibly TRBD2 (6 bases). This CDR3 is built from 12 residues. Trimming took 4 bases from V and 9 from J, leaving 11 bases between them. In germline, CDR1 is SGHRS, CDR2 YFSETQ. CDR3 nucleotides: TGCGCCAGCAGCCAGAGGCGGGGTGAGCAGTTCTTC. Translation gives CASSQRRGEQFF.

The chain is built from TRBV29-1 and TRBJ2-7; 9 nucleotides agree with TRBD2. Germline CDR1 reads SQVTM; CDR2 reads ANQGSEA. The junction had 15 bases not matched to a gene; V was cut back by 6 bases and J by 6 bases. The CDR3 is 15 amino acids. The CDR3: CSVASGAGGPSEQYF. The CDR3 DNA reads as TGCAGCGTCGCCTCGGGTGCGGGAGGGCCGAGCGAGCAGTACTTC.

The chain uses TRBV5-4 and TRBJ1-2; D perhaps matches TRBD1 (5 bases). The V and J ends lost 2 bases and 6 bases respectively, with 20 bases between them. CDR3 size: 16 residues. Germline lookup yields CDR1 SGHNT and CDR2 YYREEE (reference sequence). CDR3 in DNA: TGTGCCAGCAGCTTTCTCGGGGGACGGGGGGTAGATGGCTACACCTTC. It codes for CASSFLGGRGVDGYTF.

This chain connects TRBV11-2 to TRBJ2-1; D is undetermined. The V gene lost 5 bases and the J gene lost 0 bases, with 17 bases spanning the gap. The CDR3 consists of 17 residues. Germline CDR1 is SGHAT and CDR2 is FQNNGV. The CDR3 nucleotides read TGTGCCAGCAGCGCCGACTCCGCTCTACCCTCCTACAATGAGCAGTTCTTC. This codes for CASSADSALPSYNEQFF. The variable domain in full, completed from reference TRBV11-2 and TRBJ2-1, reads EAGVAQSPRYKIIEKRQSVAFWCNPISGHATLYWYQQILGQGPKLLIQFQNNGVVDDSQLPKDRFSAERLKGVDSTLKIQPAKLEDSAVYLCASSADSALPSYNEQFFGPGTRLTVL.

V usage is TRBV27 and J usage is TRBJ2-1; 14 bases match TRBD2. CDR3 length: 19 amino acids. Trimming took 5 bases from V and 8 from J; bases not matched to a gene: 17. In germline, CDR1 is MNHEY, CDR2 SMNVEV (reference sequence). CDR3 residues: CASSPLPPGLAGVIDEQFF. The CDR3 DNA sequence: TGTGCCAGCAGTCCGCTCCCCCCGGGACTAGCGGGAGTTATCGATGAGCAGTTCTTC.

This clone has only one observation. The genes are TRBV27 and TRBJ1-5; D is unclear. Germline assignment: CDR1 MNHEY and CDR2 SMNVEV (reference sequence). The CDR3 runs to 14 residues. Deletions cut 1 base from V and 3 bases from J, with 7 bases between. This CDR3 is CASSLLGNNQPQHF. The CDR3 DNA sequence: TGTGCCAGCAGTTTATTGGGCAACAATCAGCCCCAGCATTTT.

This chain connects TRBV5-4 to TRBJ2-1; TRBD2 aligns across 9 bases. The CDR3 spans 16 residues. The V gene end was trimmed by 5 bases and the J gene end by 9 bases; junction bases not matched to a gene: 15. Looked up from germline, CDR1 is SGHNT and CDR2 is YYREEE (reference sequence). The CDR3 nucleotides are TGTGCCAGCAGTACGGCGGTAGCGGGAGCCCAAAGTGAGCAGTTCTTC. It encodes CASSTAVAGAQSEQFF. Full variable domain (outside the CDR3, taken from reference TRBV5-4 and TRBJ2-1): ETGVTQSPTHLIKTRGQQVTLRCSSQSGHNTVSWYQQALGQGPQFIFQYYREEENGRGNFPPRFSGLQFPNYSSELNVNALELDDSALYLCASSTAVAGAQSEQFFGPGTRLTVL.